These 32 T cell receptor beta chains were all obtained from the same sample, sequenced in a study of blood T cell repertoires in COVID-19. This table comes from immunoSEQ multiplex PCR, and its TCRdb copy is limited to in-frame clones, with some not included. The sample holds a few hundred thousand clones, 75% to 90% seen once. Sequences were obtained from peripheral blood. Every receptor here comes from a woman aged 40-49 years with acute or convalescent COVID-19.

CDR3 amino acids: CASKGNGGGNEKLFF. As DNA, the CDR3 is TGTGCCAGCAAGGGTAATGGGGGCGGCAATGAAAAACTGTTTTTT. The chain joins TRBV6-5 to TRBJ1-4; the D gene is possibly TRBD1 (6 bases). The CDR3 extends over 15 amino acids. Per the germline V gene, CDR1 is MNHEY and CDR2 is SVGAGI. V was cut by 7 bases and J by 5 bases, with 17 bases left in between.

The gene calls are TRBV24-1 and TRBJ2-3; 7 bases line up with TRBD1. Germline CDR1 reads KGHDR; CDR2 reads SFDVKD. This CDR3 has 15 residues. With 5 bases clipped from V and 2 bases from J, the junction kept 6 bases outside the gene matches. CDR3 amino acids: CATSALDRDTDTQYF. The DNA of the CDR3 is TGTGCCACCAGTGCCTTAGACAGGGACACAGATACGCAGTATTTT.

This chain connects TRBV24-1 to TRBJ2-2; TRBD2 agrees at 13 bases. Per germline, CDR1 KGHDR and CDR2 SFDVKD. The trim removed 6 bases at V and 5 bases at J, leaving 2 bases unmatched. CDR3 length equals 15 residues. For the CDR3, the DNA is TGTGCCACCAGTCTGGGACTAGCGGGGACCGGGGAGCTGTTTTTT. This codes for CATSLGLAGTGELFF.

This chain links TRBV3-1 (or the pseudogene TRBV3-2) with TRBJ2-5; 8 nucleotides agree with TRBD2. V dropped 0 bases and J dropped 1; count of bases not matched to a gene: 7. The germline gives CDR1 LGHDT, CDR2 YNNKEL (reference sequence). The CDR3 length is 17 residues. In nucleotides, the CDR3 is TGTGCCAGCAGCCAAGATCTTCGCGGGGGGTCCCAAGAGACCCAGTACTTC. It translates to CASSQDLRGGSQETQYF.

CDR3 region: CASSYTSGANGELFF. The CDR3 DNA reads as TGTGCCAGCAGCTACACTAGCGGGGCGAACGGGGAGCTGTTTTTT. The V gene is TRBV6-4, the J gene TRBJ2-2; 10 bases line up with TRBD2. V dropped 6 bases and J dropped 7; count of bases not matched to a gene: 8. The CDR3 is 15 amino acids. Per germline, CDR1 MRHNA and CDR2 SNTAGT.

The table lists this clone with a count of one. The V call is TRBV18, the J call TRBJ2-6; 7 bases match TRBD1. The trim removed 4 bases at V and 4 bases at J, leaving 7 bases unmatched. The CDR3 covers 16 residues. The V gene's germline CDR1 is KGHSH and CDR2 LQKENI. The CDR3 region is CASSLTPGQGANVLTF. DNA of the CDR3: TGTGCCAGCTCACTGACTCCGGGACAGGGGGCCAACGTCCTGACTTTC.

The chain employs TRBV24-1 and TRBJ2-1, with D possibly matching TRBD2 (7 bases). CDR3 length equals 16 residues. The germline V gene encodes CDR1 KGHDR and CDR2 SFDVKD. V was clipped by 5 bases and J by 4 bases, with 17 bases between them. CDR3: CATSAKEGGRYNEQFF. The CDR3 nucleotides are TGTGCCACCAGTGCTAAGGAGGGGGGGCGTTACAATGAGCAGTTCTTC.

V and J are TRBV6-5 and TRBJ1-4; D remains unclear. The CDR3 sequence is 15 residues long. V shed 6 bases and J shed 6 bases, with 17 bases lying between them. CDR1 is MNHEY, CDR2 SVGAGI, per germline. CDR3 DNA: TGTGCCAGCAGAACCCGACATGAACCCCATGAAAAACTGTTTTTT. Residues: CASRTRHEPHEKLFF.

The chain is built from TRBV7-9 and TRBJ1-1, with TRBD1 matching 10 bases. The V and J ends lost 6 bases and 1 base, in that order; junction bases with no gene match: 8. This CDR3 is 16 amino acids long. Per germline, CDR1 SEHNR and CDR2 FQNEAQ (reference sequence). The CDR3 nucleotides are TGTGCCAGCAGACCAGGACAGGGGGGGAAGAACACTGAAGCTTTCTTT. Its protein is CASRPGQGGKNTEAFF.

For the CDR3, the DNA is TGTGCCAGCAGCTTCGGACAGACCCCTGAAGCTTTCTTT. Translating gives CASSFGQTPEAFF. This rearrangement joins TRBV5-6 to TRBJ1-1; possibly TRBD1 for D (6 bases). The germline gives CDR1 SGHDT, CDR2 YYEEEE. Trimming shortened V by 2 bases and J by 6 bases, and 11 bases separated the two germline ends. The CDR3 spans 13 residues.

This clone occurred once. The genes are TRBV2 and TRBJ2-3; 8 bases agree with TRBD2. From germline, CDR1 is SNHLY and CDR2 FYNNEI. This CDR3 contains 16 residues. V lost 7 bases and J lost 4; bases outside the gene matches: 13. The CDR3 DNA follows: TGTGCCAGCACGCTCGATGGGCGGGGGGCCCCAGATACGCAGTATTTT. It is translated as CASTLDGRGAPDTQYF.

A remark on this clone: The same CDR3 is also encoded by other DNA sequences in this sample. The chain joins TRBV12-3 or TRBV12-4 to TRBJ2-1; a weak D match, TRBD1 (5 bases). The CDR3 has 12 amino acids. Trimming stripped 6 bases from V and 6 bases from J, with 9 bases between. In DNA, the CDR3 is TGTGCCAGCAGCCCAGACAGCAATGAGCAGTTCTTC. This codes for CASSPDSNEQFF.

This chain connects TRBV11-2 to TRBJ1-1; D gene unclear. Germline V gives CDR1 SGHAT, CDR2 FQNNGV. The CDR3 sequence is 14 residues long. V lost 1 base and J lost 7, with 13 bases in between. Written as DNA, the CDR3 is TGTGCCAGCAGCTTAGGCGTAGCAAAATATGAAGCTTTCTTT. Amino acids: CASSLGVAKYEAFF.

The gene calls are TRBV5-6 and TRBJ2-1; 11 bases agree with TRBD1. The CDR3 sequence is 16 residues long. The ends lost 3 bases at V and 2 bases at J; junction bases unmatched: 4. Germline values: CDR1 SGHDT, CDR2 YYEEEE. DNA for the CDR3: TGTGCCAGCAGCTCGCTGGACAGGGGGCCCTACAATGAGCAGTTCTTC. As protein: CASSSLDRGPYNEQFF. The variable domain in full, completed from reference TRBV5-6 and TRBJ2-1, reads DAGVTQSPTHLIKTRGQQVTLRCSPKSGHDTVSWYQQALGQGPQFIFQYYEEEERQRGNFPDRFSGHQFPNYSSELNVNALLLGDSALYLCASSSLDRGPYNEQFFGPGTRLTVL.

V gene TRBV10-1 combines with J gene TRBJ2-2, with 9 bases matching TRBD1. CDR1 is WNHNN and CDR2 is SYGVQD in the germline V gene (reference sequence). The CDR3 covers 16 residues. With V trimmed by 6 bases and J by 3 bases, 8 bases remained unmatched. The DNA for the CDR3 is TGCGCCAGCAGCCCCGGACAGGGGCGAGACACCGGGGAGCTGTTTTTT. This translates into CASSPGQGRDTGELFF.

The rearrangement uses TRBV4-2 and TRBJ2-1, with 7 bases matching TRBD2. Germline CDR1 LGHNA, CDR2 YNFKEQ. The CDR3 runs to 15 residues. V lost 6 bases and J lost 8; bases outside the gene matches: 13. DNA for the CDR3: TGTGCCAGCAGTTCCGAGGGTCGGGGGGTCTATGAGCAGTTCTTC. Protein: CASSSEGRGVYEQFF.

The chain has TRBV7-2 and TRBJ2-3; 7 bases are shared with TRBD1. The V gene end was trimmed by 2 bases and the J gene end by 11 bases; junction bases not matched to a gene: 7. Germline lookup yields CDR1 SGHTA and CDR2 FQGNSA. CDR3 length: 13 amino acids. The CDR3 reads CASSLSVTGQQYF. CDR3 in DNA: TGTGCCAGCAGCTTAAGCGTGACAGGGCAGCAGTATTTT.

V usage is TRBV6-5 and J usage is TRBJ2-2; D may be TRBD1 (6 bases). Germline CDR1 and CDR2: MNHEY and SVGAGI. Trimming stripped 9 bases from V and 4 bases from J, with 15 bases between. The CDR3 totals 14 residues. CDR3 nucleotides: TGTGCCAGTAGAAGGGGACAATCCACCGGGGAGCTGTTTTTT. Protein sequence: CASRRGQSTGELFF.

The chain couples TRBV5-1 to TRBJ1-2; TRBD1 is a possible D gene (6 bases). Germline loops: CDR1 SGHRS, CDR2 YFSETQ. The CDR3 is made up of 12 amino acids. V was clipped by 5 bases and J by 6 bases, with 11 bases between them. The CDR3 bases are TGCGCCAGCAGGAAGGGGGTAGATGGCTACACCTTC. Its translation is CASRKGVDGYTF.

This chain links TRBV29-1 with TRBJ1-3, with a possible D match to TRBD1 (5 bases). Germline assignment: CDR1 SQVTM and CDR2 ANQGSEA. Between the trimmed V and J ends, which lost 2 bases and 2 bases, there was a span of 7 bases. The CDR3 is 13 amino acids. CDR3 bases: TGCAGCGTTGAACCAGGGACTGGAAACACCATATATTTT. It is translated as CSVEPGTGNTIYF.

The chain combines TRBV5-1 with TRBJ1-2; no reliable D call. This CDR3 contains 15 residues. Germline V gene lookup returns CDR1 SGHRS and CDR2 YFSETQ. V shed 2 bases and J shed 2 bases, with 13 bases lying between them. The CDR3 spells CASSFTPQENYGYTF. CDR3 nucleotides: TGCGCCAGCAGCTTCACTCCCCAGGAAAACTATGGCTACACCTTC.

V is TRBV12-3 or TRBV12-4 and J is TRBJ1-1, with no clear D. The CDR3 consists of 13 residues. V was shortened by 3 bases and J by 2 bases, with 7 bases between the two germline ends. CDR3 region: CASSLGRNTEAFF. CDR3 coding DNA: TGTGCCAGCAGTTTGGGCAGAAACACTGAAGCTTTCTTT.

The chain carries TRBV10-3 and TRBJ2-3, with a possible D match to TRBD2 (5 bases). The germline V gene has CDR1 ENHRY and CDR2 SYGVKD. This CDR3 region has 14 residues. The V gene lost 0 bases and the J gene lost 11 bases, with 15 bases spanning the gap. The CDR3 region is CAISESIGFAGQYF. CDR3 sequence (DNA): TGTGCCATCAGTGAGTCGATCGGTTTTGCGGGGCAGTATTTT.

The chain combines TRBV9 with TRBJ1-1, with TRBD1 matching over 7 bases. V was pared by 4 bases and J by 4 bases, with 4 bases of the junction left unmatched. Germline lookup yields CDR1 SGDLS and CDR2 YYNGEE. The CDR3 runs to 13 residues. The CDR3 is CASSFAGGTEAFF. The CDR3 DNA reads TGTGCCAGCAGCTTCGCAGGGGGCACTGAAGCTTTCTTT.

V and J are TRBV24-1 and TRBJ2-3, with D possibly being TRBD2 (5 bases). CDR1 and CDR2 (germline): KGHDR, SFDVKD. The CDR3 extends over 18 amino acids. Trimming stripped 1 base from V and 0 bases from J, with 16 bases between. The CDR3 sequence is CATSDLGSGRRSTDTQYF. CDR3 nucleotide sequence: TGTGCCACCAGTGATTTAGGTTCGGGCAGGAGGAGCACAGATACGCAGTATTTT.

This chain links TRBV7-3 with TRBJ1-2, with a weak D call TRBD1 (5 bases). The germline V and J ends were trimmed by 5 bases and 1 base, with 11 bases remaining between them. The germline gives CDR1 SGHTA, CDR2 FQGTGA. The CDR3 is 14 residues long. The CDR3 sequence is CASSPTDSNYGYTF. In DNA form, the CDR3 reads TGTGCCAGCAGCCCGACCGACAGTAACTATGGCTACACCTTC.

This chain connects TRBV12-5 to TRBJ2-1; D unresolved. Per germline, CDR1 LGHNT and CDR2 FRNRAP. V was pared by 6 bases and J by 7 bases, with 16 bases between. The CDR3 has 14 amino acids. The CDR3 DNA reads TGTGCTAGTGGACGAACAGTCGTCCTAAATGAGCAGTTCTTC. Protein sequence: CASGRTVVLNEQFF.

The rearrangement links TRBV2 to TRBJ2-7; 8 bases line up with TRBD1. The ends lost 5 bases at V and 0 bases at J; junction bases unmatched: 9. The CDR3 contains 16 residues. The germline V gene has CDR1 SNHLY and CDR2 FYNNEI. CDR3 nucleotides: TGTGCCAGCAGTACCCCAACAGGGGGTTTCTCCTACGAGCAGTACGTC. Amino acids: CASSTPTGGFSYEQYV.

The chain uses TRBV24-1 and TRBJ2-5, with 7 bases identical to TRBD1. The V gene's germline CDR1 is KGHDR and CDR2 SFDVKD. The CDR3 consists of 13 residues. V lost 6 bases and J lost 5; bases outside the gene matches: 5. The CDR3 nucleotides are TGTGCCACCAGTACTTGGACAGGCGAGACCCAGTACTTC. Amino acids: CATSTWTGETQYF.

The V gene is TRBV5-6, the J gene TRBJ2-7, with a possible D match to TRBD2 (6 bases). This CDR3 comprises 15 residues. V shed 6 bases and J shed 3 bases, with 19 bases lying between them. Per germline, CDR1 SGHDT and CDR2 YYEEEE. In DNA form, the CDR3 reads TGTGCCAGCACTCCCACCGGGGGAGCCCTCTACGAGCAGTACGTC. Translation: CASTPTGGALYEQYV.

The V gene is TRBV24-1, the J gene TRBJ1-2, with a tentative D call TRBD1 (6 bases). V was pared by 3 bases and J by 6 bases, with 13 bases between. The CDR3 is 14 amino acids. CDR1 is KGHDR and CDR2 is SFDVKD in the germline V gene. CDR3 sequence: CATSDSNRVHGYTF. The DNA for the CDR3 is TGTGCCACCAGTGATAGCAACAGGGTGCATGGCTACACCTTC.

This clone was counted between two and nine times. Here the CDR3 reads CASSSTGTGYFYTF. The DNA of the CDR3 is TGTGCCAGCAGTTCTACCGGGACAGGGTATTTCTACACCTTC. The rearrangement links TRBV28 to TRBJ1-2, with 9 nucleotides matching TRBD1. V trimming: 4 bases; J trimming: 10 bases; junction bases outside the gene matches: 10. The CDR3 is 14 residues long. Germline V CDR1 and CDR2: MDHEN, SYDVKM.